These 19 T cell receptor beta chains came from one sample sequenced in a study of blood T cells in healthy people across ages. Through a sample-barcoded 5' primer and a J-beta primer mix, a second PCR was run for about 7 to 12 cycles. From the 5' RACE reads, TCRdb called clonotypes with MiXCR, one entry per CDR3 protein. The data contain 730,000 or so distinct CDR3 sequences, about 40% of them singletons. The sample comprised blood. The origin of the receptors is a woman aged 55 to 70 in good health.

This clonotype was seen only a few times. The chain is built from TRBV9 and TRBJ2-3; D perhaps matches TRBD2 (6 bases). Deletions cut 0 bases from V and 2 bases from J, with 10 bases between. This CDR3 is 15 amino acids long. Per germline, CDR1 SGDLS and CDR2 YYNGEE. CDR3 loop: CASSVDAGYTDTQYF. In DNA, the CDR3 is TGTGCCAGCAGCGTAGATGCGGGGTACACAGATACGCAGTATTTT.

As to this clonotype: The junction and the germline gene differ at one end; a read error may be behind it. The V call is TRBV7-2, the J call TRBJ1-6; D gene uncertain. Per the germline V gene, CDR1 is SGHTA and CDR2 is FQGNSA. The CDR3 spans 14 residues. The CDR3 DNA is TGTGCCGGCAGCTCGGGTTCGGGCCGAACACCCCTCCACTTT. It is translated as CAGSSGSGRTPLHF.

This clonotype was found a few times. The chain carries TRBV7-2 and TRBJ2-3; D is possibly TRBD2 (5 bases). The CDR3 consists of 15 residues. Per the germline V gene, CDR1 is SGHTA and CDR2 is FQGNSA. The V end lost 1 base, the J end lost 1 base, and 9 bases lay between the germline ends. The CDR3 loop reads CASSLDGVGTDTQYF. The CDR3 nucleotides read TGTGCCAGCAGCTTAGACGGGGTTGGCACAGATACGCAGTATTTT.

This clonotype was recorded at least ten times. The chain employs TRBV25-1 and TRBJ2-7; D gene ambiguous. The CDR3 has 16 residues. The V gene's germline CDR1 is MGHDK and CDR2 SYGVNS. Trimming took off 2 bases at V and 0 bases at J, with 14 bases between the two ends. The CDR3, as DNA: TGTGCCAGCAGTGAACCCGGAGACATTAGCTCCTACGAGCAGTACTTC. It specifies CASSEPGDISSYEQYF.

This chain connects TRBV6-6 to TRBJ1-2, with D maybe TRBD1 (5 bases). CDR3 length: 15 residues. The V gene lost 0 bases and the J gene lost 8 bases, with 16 bases spanning the gap. Germline CDR1 MNHNY, CDR2 SVGAGI (reference sequence). The DNA of the CDR3 is TGTGCCAGCAGTTACTCTCAACAGGCGAGGGAGGGCTACACCTTC. Protein product: CASSYSQQAREGYTF.

The V gene is TRBV5-1, the J gene TRBJ2-2; 9 positions match TRBD2. The J segment lost 6 bases and the V segment lost 4 bases, leaving 4 bases of the junction unmatched. The CDR3 loop spans 14 amino acids. Per germline, CDR1 SGHRS and CDR2 YFSETQ. The CDR3 coding sequence is TGCGCCAGCAGCCGTAGCGGGGGATCCGGGGAGCTGTTTTTT. Translated: CASSRSGGSGELFF.

The chain employs TRBV29-1 and TRBJ1-2, with 7 bases aligning to TRBD1. The trim removed 7 bases at V and 2 bases at J, leaving 7 bases unmatched. This CDR3 comprises 13 residues. Germline loops: CDR1 SQVTM, CDR2 ANQGSEA. The CDR3 bases are TGCAGCGCTTCCAAGACAGGGAACTATGGCTACACCTTC. Its protein is CSASKTGNYGYTF.

This clonotype was observed many times. This chain links TRBV6-5 with TRBJ2-1, with 9 bases identical to TRBD1. Germline V lookup: CDR1 MNHEY, CDR2 SVGAGI. The CDR3 loop spans 13 amino acids. V dropped 6 bases and J dropped 10; count of bases not matched to a gene: 7. CDR3 loop: CASSPGQGAEQFF. The CDR3, as DNA: TGTGCCAGCAGCCCGGGACAGGGAGCGGAGCAGTTCTTC.

The chain couples TRBV6-1 to TRBJ2-5; maybe TRBD2 (6 bases). Germline lookup yields CDR1 MNHNS and CDR2 SASEGT. Trimming shortened V by 6 bases and J by 5 bases, and 13 bases separated the two germline ends. The CDR3 consists of 13 residues. The CDR3 DNA follows: TGTGCCAGCAGCGGGAGCCCATGGGAGACCCAGTACTTC. Protein product: CASSGSPWETQYF.

V is TRBV10-2 and J is TRBJ1-2; the D gene is possibly TRBD1 (5 bases). There are 16 residues in the CDR3. The germline CDR1 and CDR2 sequences are WSHSY and SAAADI. The V and J ends lost 2 bases and 7 bases respectively, with 20 bases between them. The CDR3 reads CASSERGVSEAPGYTF. DNA for the CDR3: TGCGCCAGCAGTGAGCGAGGGGTTTCAGAGGCGCCTGGCTACACCTTC.

The V call is TRBV7-3, the J call TRBJ1-5; no clear D gene. CDR3 length equals 17 residues. Trimming pared 4 bases from V and 0 bases from J, leaving 16 bases between. The germline V gene encodes CDR1 SGHTA and CDR2 FQGTGA. This CDR3 is CASSSYRRAGSNQPQHF. The CDR3 DNA sequence: TGTGCCAGCAGCTCTTACAGACGGGCGGGTAGCAATCAGCCCCAGCATTTT.

As for this clonotype: This clone may be a read error of a much larger clone one base away. The chain is built from TRBV5-6 and TRBJ1-2; D call uncertain. The CDR3 sequence is 14 residues long. The germline CDR1 and CDR2 sequences are SGHDT and YYEEEE. V was cut by 4 bases and J by 4 bases, with 14 bases left in between. The CDR3 DNA follows: TGTGCCAGCAGCGTGTTAGACGCAGGCTATGGCTACACCTTC. Translated, it gives CASSVLDAGYGYTF.

This clonotype was detected many times. The J gene is TRBJ1-5, the V gene TRBV29-1; 11 bases match TRBD1. The CDR3 spans 15 residues. V trimming: 6 bases; J trimming: 5 bases; junction bases outside the gene matches: 9. The germline V gene encodes CDR1 SQVTM and CDR2 ANQGSEA. The CDR3: CSVSGTGGVDQPQHF. In nucleotides, the CDR3 is TGCAGCGTATCCGGGACAGGGGGTGTAGATCAGCCCCAGCATTTT.

The table lists this clonotype with a few counts. This chain connects TRBV20-1 to TRBJ1-6, with 7 nucleotides matching TRBD1. The CDR3 is 17 amino acids. The germline CDR1 and CDR2 sequences are DFQATT and SNEGSKA (reference sequence). The V segment lost 0 bases and the J segment 5 bases; nucleotides outside the gene matches: 10. The CDR3 is CSARDTPRQGNNSPLHF. CDR3 nucleotide sequence: TGCAGTGCTAGAGATACCCCCAGACAGGGCAATAATTCACCCCTCCACTTT.

In this sample, this clonotype turned up a few times. This rearrangement joins TRBV20-1 to TRBJ2-1; 11 bases are shared with TRBD2. This CDR3 is 15 amino acids long. Germline CDR1 reads DFQATT; CDR2 reads SNEGSKA (reference sequence). J was trimmed by 9 bases and V by 0 bases; bases with no gene match: 7. The CDR3: CSARETSGSIGEQFF. The DNA of the CDR3 is TGCAGTGCTAGAGAAACTAGCGGGAGTATCGGTGAGCAGTTCTTC.

This clonotype has at least ten counts. A much larger clone lies a single base off, so this may be a read error. The chain links TRBV7-9 to TRBJ2-1, with 9 bases matching TRBD1. The tail of the sequence fits TRBJ2-7 better, so the J call may be wrong. CDR3 length: 15 amino acids. From germline, CDR1 is SEHNR and CDR2 FQNEAQ (reference sequence). The DNA of the CDR3 is TGTGCCAGCAGTGCCGGGACAGGGATTTACAATGAGCAGTACTTC. Residues: CASSAGTGIYNEQYF.

This clonotype was seen a few times. This chain links TRBV6-6 with TRBJ1-2, with D maybe TRBD1 (6 bases). Germline V gene lookup returns CDR1 MNHNY and CDR2 SVGAGI (reference sequence). Trimming left V 5 bases short and J 0 bases short, with 13 bases between. The CDR3 is 15 amino acids. The chain's CDR3 is CASSAPDSSNYGYTF. The CDR3 coding sequence is TGTGCCAGCAGTGCCCCGGACAGCTCTAACTATGGCTACACCTTC.

V gene TRBV9 combines with J gene TRBJ2-7; 10 bases line up with TRBD1. This CDR3 has 15 residues. V trimming: 3 bases; J trimming: 5 bases; junction bases outside the gene matches: 8. The germline gives CDR1 SGDLS, CDR2 YYNGEE. CDR3 bases: TGTGCCAGCAGCGCCCGGGACAGGGGTGTCGACGAGCAGTACTTC. Protein sequence: CASSARDRGVDEQYF. The full variable domain, in which reference TRBV9 and TRBJ2-7 provide the parts outside the CDR3, is DSGVTQTPKHLITATGQRVTLRCSPRSGDLSVYWYQQSLDQGLQFLIQYYNGEERAKGNILERFSAQQFPDLHSELNLSSLELGDSALYFCASSARDRGVDEQYFGPGTRLTVT.

V and J are TRBV9 and TRBJ2-7; 7 bases map to TRBD2. V was pared by 0 bases and J by 3 bases, with 6 bases of the junction left unmatched. The CDR3 has 15 amino acids. Germline CDR1 SGDLS, CDR2 YYNGEE. In DNA, the CDR3 is TGTGCCAGCAGCGTAGCTACAGGACTAGGCTACGAGCAGTACTTC. It codes for CASSVATGLGYEQYF. Using reference TRBV9 and TRBJ2-7 for the parts outside the CDR3, the full variable domain is DSGVTQTPKHLITATGQRVTLRCSPRSGDLSVYWYQQSLDQGLQFLIQYYNGEERAKGNILERFSAQQFPDLHSELNLSSLELGDSALYFCASSVATGLGYEQYFGPGTRLTVT.